This TCR beta chain was identified during a study of T cells in Graves' hyperthyroidism and ophthalmopathy. The length of the CDR3 is 12 residues. CDR1 and CDR2 from the germline V gene are SGDLS and YYNGEE. V lost 3 bases and J lost 6, with 9 bases in between. Study-wide points: The model forecast ophthalmopathy, anticipating it by a median roughly 6.5 months before onset. Most clonotypes that expanded in the thyroid above 0.001 also showed up in blood. A model built on 13 V-J features separated ophthalmopathy from stable hyperthyroidism.

Used for diagnoses were clinical symptoms, serum thyroxine and TRAb, thyroid ultrasound and orbital computed tomography. Regions amplified from RNA transcripts were the TCR beta CDR3 regions. HTBI primers were the set used in a first-round RT-PCR of the TCR CDR3. TCRdb redid the calling of the multiplex PCR reads with MiXCR, one entry per CDR3 protein. The sample yields about 700,000 distinct CDR3 sequences, 40% to 55% seen once. In the case of this clonotype: Its antigen is not identified.

The chain carries TRBV9 and TRBJ1-1; D remains ambiguous. This TCR came from an adult man with Graves' disease, either hyperthyroidism or ophthalmopathy (not recorded which). The sample comprised peripheral blood or thyroid tissue (not recorded which). The CDR3: CASSGMGAEAFF. For the CDR3, the DNA is TGTGCCAGCAGCGGAATGGGCGCTGAAGCTTTCTTT.